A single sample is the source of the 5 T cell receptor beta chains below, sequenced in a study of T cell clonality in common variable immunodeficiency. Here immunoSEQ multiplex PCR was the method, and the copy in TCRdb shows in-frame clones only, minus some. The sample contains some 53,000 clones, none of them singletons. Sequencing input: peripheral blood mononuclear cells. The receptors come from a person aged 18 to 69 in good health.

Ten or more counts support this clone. CDR3: CASSYGTGELFF. CDR3 DNA (partial): TGTGCCAGCAGCTACGGCACCGGGGAG. The J gene is TRBJ2-2, the V gene TRBV5-4, with no clear D. With the read ending 3 residues before the CDR3 end, the germline J gene is used to fill in that end. The CDR3 runs to 12 residues. V shed 3 bases and J shed 4 bases, with 4 bases lying between them. Germline CDR1 and CDR2: SGHNT and YYREEE (reference sequence).

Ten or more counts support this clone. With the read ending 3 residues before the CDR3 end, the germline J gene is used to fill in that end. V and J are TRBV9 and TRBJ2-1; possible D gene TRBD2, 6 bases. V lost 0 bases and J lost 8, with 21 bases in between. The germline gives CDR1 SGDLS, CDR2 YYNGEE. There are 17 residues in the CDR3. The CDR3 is CASSVEVWPIGGDEQFF. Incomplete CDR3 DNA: TGTGCCAGCAGCGTAGAAGTATGGCCCATCGGGGGTGATGAG.

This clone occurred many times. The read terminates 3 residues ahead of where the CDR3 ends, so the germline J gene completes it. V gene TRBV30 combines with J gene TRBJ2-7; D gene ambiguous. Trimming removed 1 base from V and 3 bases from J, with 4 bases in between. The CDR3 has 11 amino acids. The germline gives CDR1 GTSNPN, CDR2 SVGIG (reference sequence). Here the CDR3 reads CAWSGLYEQYF. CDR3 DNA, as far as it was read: TGTGCCTGGAGTGGACTCTACGAG.

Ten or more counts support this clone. The CDR3 DNA, read in part, is TGTGCCTGGAGTCGGGGGAGCAATCAGCCC. Residues: CAWSRGSNQP. The CDR3, in full, reads CAWSRGSNQPQHF. The chain uses TRBV30 and TRBJ1-5; possibly TRBD1 for D (5 bases). The observed sequence ends 3 residues before the CDR3 terminus, with the missing tail filled in from the germline J gene. Germline assignment: CDR1 GTSNPN and CDR2 SVGIG (reference sequence). Trimming left V 2 bases short and J 1 base short, with 6 bases between. The CDR3 loop spans 13 amino acids. Full variable domain (remainder filled in from reference TRBV30 and TRBJ1-5): SQTIHQWPATLVQPVGSPLSLECTVEGTSNPNLYWYRQAAGRGLQLLFYSVGIGQISSEVPQNLSASRPQDRQFILSSKKLLLSDSGFYLCAWSRGSNQPQHFGDGTRLSIL.

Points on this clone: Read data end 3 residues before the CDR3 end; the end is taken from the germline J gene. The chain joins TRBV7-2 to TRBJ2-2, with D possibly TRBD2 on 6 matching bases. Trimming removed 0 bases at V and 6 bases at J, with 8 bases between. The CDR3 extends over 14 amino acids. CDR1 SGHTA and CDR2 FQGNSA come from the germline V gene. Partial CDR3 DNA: TGTGCCAGCAGCTTAGCGTCGGGGGCCGGGGAG. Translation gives CASSLASGAGE. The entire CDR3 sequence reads CASSLASGAGELFF.